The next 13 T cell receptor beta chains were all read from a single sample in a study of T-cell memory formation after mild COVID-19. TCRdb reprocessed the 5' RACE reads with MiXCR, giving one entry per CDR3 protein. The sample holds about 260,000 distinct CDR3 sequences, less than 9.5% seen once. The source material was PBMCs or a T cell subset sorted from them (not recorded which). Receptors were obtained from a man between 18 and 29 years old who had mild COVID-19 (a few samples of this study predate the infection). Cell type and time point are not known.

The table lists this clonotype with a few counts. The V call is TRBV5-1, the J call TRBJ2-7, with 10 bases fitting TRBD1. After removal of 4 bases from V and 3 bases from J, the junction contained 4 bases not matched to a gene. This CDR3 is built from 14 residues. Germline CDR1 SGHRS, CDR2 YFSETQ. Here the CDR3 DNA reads TGCGCCAGCAGCCTCCGGGACAGGGGCTACGAGCAGTACTTC. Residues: CASSLRDRGYEQYF.

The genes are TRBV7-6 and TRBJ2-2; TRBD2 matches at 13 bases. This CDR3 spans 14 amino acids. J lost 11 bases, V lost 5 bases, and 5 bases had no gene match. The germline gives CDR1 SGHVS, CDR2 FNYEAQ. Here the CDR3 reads CASSPTSGGAELFF. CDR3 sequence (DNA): TGTGCCAGCAGCCCCACTAGCGGGGGGGCCGAGCTGTTTTTT.

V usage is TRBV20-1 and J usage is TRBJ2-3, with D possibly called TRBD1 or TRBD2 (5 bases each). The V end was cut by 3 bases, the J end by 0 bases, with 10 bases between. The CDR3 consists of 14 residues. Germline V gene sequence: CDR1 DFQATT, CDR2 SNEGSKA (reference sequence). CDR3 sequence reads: CSASLGTSTDTQYF. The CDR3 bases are TGCAGTGCTAGTCTGGGGACGAGCACAGATACGCAGTATTTT.

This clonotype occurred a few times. CDR3 in amino acids: CASSLNPVRGNNSPLHF. In DNA, the CDR3 is TGTGCCAGCAGCCTCAACCCTGTCAGGGGAAATAATTCACCCCTCCACTTT. The chain is built from TRBV5-5 and TRBJ1-6; tentative D call: TRBD1 (6 bases). Germline assignment: CDR1 SGHKS and CDR2 YYEKEE (reference sequence). The CDR3 totals 17 residues. The V end lost 4 bases, the J end lost 5 bases, and 19 bases lay between the germline ends. The variable domain in full, with the rest retrieved from reference TRBV5-5 and TRBJ1-6, is DAGVTQSPTHLIKTRGQQVTLRCSPISGHKSVSWYQQVLGQGPQFIFQYYEKEERGRGNFPDRFSARQFPNYSSELNVNALLLGDSALYLCASSLNPVRGNNSPLHFGNGTRLTVT.

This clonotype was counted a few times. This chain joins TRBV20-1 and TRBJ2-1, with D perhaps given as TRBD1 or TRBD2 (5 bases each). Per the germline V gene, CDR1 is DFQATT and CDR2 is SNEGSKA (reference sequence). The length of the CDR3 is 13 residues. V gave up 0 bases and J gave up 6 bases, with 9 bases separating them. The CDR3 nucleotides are TGCAGTGCTAGAGATCCCGGGGCCAATGAGCAGTTCTTC. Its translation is CSARDPGANEQFF.

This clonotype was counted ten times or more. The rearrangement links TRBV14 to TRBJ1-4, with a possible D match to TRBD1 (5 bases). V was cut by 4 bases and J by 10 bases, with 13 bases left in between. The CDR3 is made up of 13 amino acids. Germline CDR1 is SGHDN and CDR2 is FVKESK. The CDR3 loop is CASSPTVTGKLFF. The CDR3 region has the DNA TGTGCCAGCAGCCCGACAGTTACCGGAAAACTGTTTTTT. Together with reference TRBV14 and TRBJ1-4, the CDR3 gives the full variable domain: EAGVTQFPSHSVIEKGQTVTLRCDPISGHDNLYWYRRVMGKEIKFLLHFVKESKQDESGMPNNRFLAERTGGTYSTLKVQPAELEDSGVYFCASSPTVTGKLFFGSGTQLSVL.

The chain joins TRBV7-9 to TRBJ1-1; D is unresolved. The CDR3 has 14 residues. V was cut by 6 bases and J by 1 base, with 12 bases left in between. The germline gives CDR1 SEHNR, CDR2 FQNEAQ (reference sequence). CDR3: CASRAHRQNTEAFF. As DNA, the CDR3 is TGTGCCAGCAGGGCCCACCGGCAGAACACTGAAGCTTTCTTT.

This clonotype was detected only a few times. In nucleotides, the CDR3 is TGTGCCATCAAATCCAGGGGCGACACTGAAGCTTTCTTT. Its translation is CAIKSRGDTEAFF. The V and J genes are TRBV10-3 and TRBJ1-1, with D possibly TRBD1 on 6 matching bases. V was clipped by 7 bases and J by 3 bases, with 12 bases between them. Germline V gene data show CDR1 as ENHRY and CDR2 as SYGVKD. The CDR3 runs 13 residues.

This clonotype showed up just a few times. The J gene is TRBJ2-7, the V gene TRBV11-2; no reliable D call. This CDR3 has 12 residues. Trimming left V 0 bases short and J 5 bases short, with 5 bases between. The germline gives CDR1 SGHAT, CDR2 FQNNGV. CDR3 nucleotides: TGTGCCAGCAGCTTAGATAGGGACGAGCAGTACTTC. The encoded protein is CASSLDRDEQYF.

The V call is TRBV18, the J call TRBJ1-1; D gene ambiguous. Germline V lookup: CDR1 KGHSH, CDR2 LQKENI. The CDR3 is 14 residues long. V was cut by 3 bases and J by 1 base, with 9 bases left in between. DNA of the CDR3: TGTGCCAGCTCACCTCAGGTGAGGAACACTGAAGCTTTCTTT. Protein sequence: CASSPQVRNTEAFF.

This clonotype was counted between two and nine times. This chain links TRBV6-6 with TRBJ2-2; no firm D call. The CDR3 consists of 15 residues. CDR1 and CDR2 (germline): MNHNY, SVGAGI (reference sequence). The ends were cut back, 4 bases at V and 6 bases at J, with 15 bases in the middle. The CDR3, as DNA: TGTGCCAGCAGTTTCAGCCGGTTCGTGTCCGGGGAGCTGTTTTTT. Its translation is CASSFSRFVSGELFF.

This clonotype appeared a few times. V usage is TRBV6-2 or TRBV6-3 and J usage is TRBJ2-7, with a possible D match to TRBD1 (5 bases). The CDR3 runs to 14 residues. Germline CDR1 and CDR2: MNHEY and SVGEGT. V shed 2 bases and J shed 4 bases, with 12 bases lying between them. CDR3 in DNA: TGTGCCAGCAGTTACCAGGGAAGGCGGTACGAGCAGTACGTC. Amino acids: CASSYQGRRYEQYV.

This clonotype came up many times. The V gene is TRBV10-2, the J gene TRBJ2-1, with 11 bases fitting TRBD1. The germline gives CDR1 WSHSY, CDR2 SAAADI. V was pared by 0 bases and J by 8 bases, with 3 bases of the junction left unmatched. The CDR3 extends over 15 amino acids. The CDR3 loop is CASSESGTGGDEQFF. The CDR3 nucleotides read TGCGCCAGCAGTGAGTCTGGGACAGGGGGAGATGAGCAGTTCTTC.